The next 18 T cell receptor beta chains were all read from a single sample in a study of T cells after yellow fever vaccination. TCRdb reanalysed the 5' RACE reads using MiXCR and keeps one entry per CDR3 protein. This sample has roughly 50,000 distinct CDR3 sequences; 7% to 9% occur once, and the top ten carry roughly 31%. Sequenced material: CD8+ T cells sorted from PBMCs, taken around 14 days after the first yellow fever vaccination. The receptors shown here come from a young man who received the YFV17D yellow fever vaccine.

This clonotype was recorded a few times. This rearrangement joins TRBV6-1 to TRBJ1-6, with D tentatively TRBD1 (5 bases). V dropped 3 bases and J dropped 7 bases, with 16 bases sitting between them. This CDR3 is built from 16 residues. Germline V gene data show CDR1 as MNHNS and CDR2 as SASEGT. CDR3 protein: CASSDMAGTGNSPLHF. The CDR3 coding sequence is TGTGCCAGCAGTGATATGGCCGGGACGGGCAATTCACCCCTCCACTTT.

To note about this clonotype: Just one base apart from a much larger clone, this may be a read error. The rearrangement uses TRBV2 and TRBJ2-3; TRBD1 aligns across 7 bases. The ends lost 5 bases at V and 1 base at J; junction bases unmatched: 9. The CDR3 contains 16 residues. Germline V lookup: CDR1 SNHLY, CDR2 FYNNEI. CDR3 DNA sequence: TGTGCCAGCAGTCGTGACAGGGAATCCGGCACAGATACGCAGTATTTT. Encoded protein: CASSRDRESGTDTQYF. Full variable domain (remainder filled in from reference TRBV2 and TRBJ2-3): EPEVTQTPSHQVTQMGQEVILRCVPISNHLYFYWYRQILGQKVEFLVSFYNNEISEKSEIFDDQFSVERPDGSNFTLKIRSTKLEDSAMYFCASSRDRESGTDTQYFGPGTRLTVL.

At least ten counts were recorded for this clonotype. The genes are TRBV29-1 and TRBJ1-2; D call uncertain. CDR1 and CDR2 from the germline V gene are SQVTM and ANQGSEA. The germline V and J ends were trimmed by 0 bases and 4 bases, with 6 bases remaining between them. CDR3 length: 12 amino acids. The CDR3 DNA reads as TGCAGCGTTGAAGACAGTATCTATGGCTACACCTTC. Protein product: CSVEDSIYGYTF.

In regard to this clonotype: A much larger clone sits a single nucleotide away, making a read error possible. This chain links TRBV10-2 with TRBJ2-7; 7 bases line up with TRBD2. The CDR3 is made up of 14 amino acids. The V and J ends lost 8 bases and 4 bases, in that order; junction bases with no gene match: 11. From germline, CDR1 is WSHSY and CDR2 SAAADI. The CDR3 DNA follows: TGCGCCAGCCTGCGCGGGGGAGGTATGTACGAGCAGTACTTC. Translating gives CASLRGGGMYEQYF.

This clonotype was recorded at least ten times. This rearrangement joins TRBV29-1 to TRBJ1-1, with D maybe TRBD1 (5 bases). Trimming stripped 7 bases from V and 2 bases from J, with 11 bases between. This CDR3 is 12 amino acids long. Germline V gene lookup returns CDR1 SQVTM and CDR2 ANQGSEA. The CDR3 region has the DNA TGCAGCGCACAGGAATCCAACACTGAAGCTTTCTTT. Translation gives CSAQESNTEAFF.

This clonotype has at least ten counts. This rearrangement joins TRBV12-3 or TRBV12-4 to TRBJ1-2; D gene ambiguous. The CDR3 runs to 12 residues. The germline V and J ends were trimmed by 10 bases and 7 bases, with 16 bases remaining between them. CDR3 residues: CATILGMAGYTF. As DNA, the CDR3 is TGTGCCACCATCCTGGGAATGGCTGGCTACACCTTC.

This clonotype was found many times. V gene TRBV29-1 combines with J gene TRBJ1-1; D unresolved. Germline lookup yields CDR1 SQVTM and CDR2 ANQGSEA. This CDR3 has 12 residues. Trimming shortened V by 3 bases and J by 4 bases, and 9 bases separated the two germline ends. CDR3 loop: CSVDYGSTEAFF. DNA of the CDR3: TGCAGCGTTGACTACGGGAGCACTGAAGCTTTCTTT.

This clonotype was observed at least ten times. This chain uses TRBV7-2 with TRBJ2-3; 8 bases map to TRBD2. The V gene's germline CDR1 is SGHTA and CDR2 FQGNSA. CDR3 size: 18 residues. J lost 5 bases, V lost 4 bases, and 17 bases had no gene match. CDR3 loop: CASSSFGGEAGEVDTQYF. The CDR3 DNA sequence: TGTGCCAGCAGCTCCTTCGGTGGGGAAGCGGGGGAGGTAGATACGCAGTATTTT. Supplemented by reference TRBV7-2 and TRBJ2-3, the full variable domain reads GAGVSQSPSNKVTEKGKDVELRCDPISGHTALYWYRQSLGQGLEFLIYFQGNSAPDKSGLPSDRFSAERTGGSVSTLTIQRTQQEDSAVYLCASSSFGGEAGEVDTQYFGPGTRLTVL.

This clonotype appeared many times. V is TRBV27 and J is TRBJ1-3, with unresolved D. Trimming took off 5 bases at V and 0 bases at J, with 8 bases between the two ends. The V gene's germline CDR1 is MNHEY and CDR2 SMNVEV (reference sequence). The CDR3 sequence is 14 residues long. CDR3 nucleotides: TGTGCCAGCAGTCTGTCCCTCTCTGGAAACACCATATATTTT. Its translation: CASSLSLSGNTIYF.

This clonotype was seen repeatedly, ten times or more. The V and J genes are TRBV6-1 and TRBJ1-5, with no clear D. Per the germline V gene, CDR1 is MNHNS and CDR2 is SASEGT. The CDR3 sequence is 15 residues long. V lost 7 bases, J lost 2 bases, and 15 bases lay in between. In DNA form, the CDR3 reads TGTGCCAGCACTCACGGGTTGGCGGGCAATCAGCCCCAGCATTTT. It is translated as CASTHGLAGNQPQHF.

This clonotype was picked up many times. The chain employs TRBV9 and TRBJ2-3; no reliable D call. V was shortened by 4 bases and J by 6 bases, with 9 bases between the two germline ends. This CDR3 is built from 12 residues. Germline CDR1 reads SGDLS; CDR2 reads YYNGEE. For the CDR3, the DNA is TGTGCCAGCAGCCGAAATTGGGATACGCAGTATTTT. It translates to CASSRNWDTQYF. The full variable domain, rest sourced from reference TRBV9 and TRBJ2-3, is DSGVTQTPKHLITATGQRVTLRCSPRSGDLSVYWYQQSLDQGLQFLIQYYNGEERAKGNILERFSAQQFPDLHSELNLSSLELGDSALYFCASSRNWDTQYFGPGTRLTVL.

The table lists this clonotype with many counts. V and J are TRBV24-1 and TRBJ2-3; D unclear. Germline-derived CDR1 and CDR2 are KGHDR and SFDVKD. With 5 bases removed from V and 6 bases from J, the gap between germline ends came to 11 bases. CDR3 length: 13 residues. The chain's CDR3 is CATSGAIADTQYF. The CDR3 nucleotides are TGTGCCACCAGTGGGGCTATTGCGGATACGCAGTATTTT.

The chain employs TRBV7-9 and TRBJ1-2, with TRBD1 as a possible D gene (6 bases). Germline V gene sequence: CDR1 SEHNR, CDR2 FQNEAQ (reference sequence). CDR3 length: 16 amino acids. Trimming removed 5 bases from V and 5 bases from J, with 21 bases in between. CDR3 in amino acids: CASSAGSRGARYGYTF. The CDR3 coding sequence is TGTGCCAGCAGCGCAGGAAGCCGGGGGGCAAGATATGGCTACACCTTC. Combining the CDR3 with reference TRBV7-9 and TRBJ1-2 gives the whole variable domain DTGVSQNPRHKITKRGQNVTFRCDPISEHNRLYWYRQTLGQGPEFLTYFQNEAQLEKSRLLSDRFSAERPKGSFSTLEIQRTEQGDSAMYLCASSAGSRGARYGYTFGSGTRLTVV.

This clonotype was seen at least ten times. The chain combines TRBV6-2 or TRBV6-3 with TRBJ2-1; TRBD2 agrees at 9 bases. CDR1 and CDR2 (germline): MNHEY, SVGEGT. The CDR3 has 15 residues. J was trimmed by 7 bases and V by 2 bases; bases with no gene match: 6. CDR3 sequence reads: CASSYEVAGANEQFF. The DNA for the CDR3 is TGTGCCAGCAGTTACGAGGTAGCGGGGGCAAATGAGCAGTTCTTC.

By share of the sample, this clonotype is medium-sized (0.01 to 0.1%). V is TRBV29-1 and J is TRBJ2-7; D possibly corresponds to TRBD1 (6 bases). CDR3 size: 13 residues. V was clipped by 6 bases and J by 3 bases, with 15 bases between them. The V gene's germline CDR1 is SQVTM and CDR2 ANQGSEA. CDR3 coding DNA: TGCAGCGTCACAACAGGGATCAGCTACGAGCAGTACTTC. Translating gives CSVTTGISYEQYF.

At least ten counts were recorded for this clonotype. J is TRBJ2-1 and V is TRBV6-5; 15 bases match TRBD2. This CDR3 contains 16 residues. Germline V gene lookup returns CDR1 MNHEY and CDR2 SVGAGI. The junction had 2 bases not matched to a gene; V was cut back by 4 bases and J by 4 bases. Written as DNA, the CDR3 is TGTGCCAGCAGTTTAGGGACTAGCGGGGGGTACAATGAGCAGTTCTTC. Protein: CASSLGTSGGYNEQFF.

The table lists this clonotype with many counts. The CDR3 reads CASSLGGGDTEAFF. The CDR3 DNA sequence: TGTGCCAGCAGCTTAGGAGGGGGGGACACTGAAGCTTTCTTT. V and J are TRBV7-2 and TRBJ1-1, with D possibly TRBD1 on 6 matching bases. The germline V and J ends were trimmed by 1 base and 3 bases, with 9 bases remaining between them. CDR3 length equals 14 residues. CDR1 and CDR2 from the germline V gene are SGHTA and FQGNSA.

This clonotype was counted only a few times. The chain links TRBV5-8 to TRBJ1-4, with a possible D match to TRBD1 (6 bases). V lost 2 bases, J lost 3 bases, and 14 bases lay in between. CDR1 and CDR2 (germline): SGHTS, YDEGEE. The CDR3 length is 16 residues. Here the CDR3 DNA reads TGTGCCAGCAGCTTCGGAGGGGGGGGAGCTAATGAAAAACTGTTTTTT. Translated: CASSFGGGGANEKLFF.